This T cell receptor beta chain appears in the sequencing data of a study of shared clonotypes between healthy human individuals. Details on this clone: Its specificity is unknown.

Memory CD4+ cells were the fraction left after CD45RA+ naive selection. Across several immunoSEQ plates, the genomic DNA of each subset was split evenly. Source study methods: Junction-only immunoSEQ sequences carried no quality scores, so filtering differed. Clones were sequenced by immunoSEQ multiplex PCR, and TCRdb holds only the in-frame ones, with some missing. Clone size and V and J calls were adopted from that table, with D and trimming inferred from the DNA. The profile shows over a million clones, roughly 95% of them singletons. Regarding the study as a whole: Researchers found naive subsets generally carried larger estimated richness than memory subsets.

The sequence was obtained from a man aged 25 to 40 in good health. The sample consisted of naive CD4+ T cells sorted from blood. Subset denoted: CD45RA+ positively selected.

The CDR3 bases are TGTGCCAGCAGCTTAACCATGGTCGACAGGGCCAGCCCGAACTACGAGCAGTACTTC. Translation: CASSLTMVDRASPNYEQYF. This sequence joins TRBV11-2 and TRBJ2-7, with TRBD1 matching 7 bases. With 2 bases clipped from V and 3 bases from J, the junction kept 19 bases outside the gene matches. Germline CDR1 reads SGHAT; CDR2 reads FQNNGV. The CDR3 is 19 amino acids.